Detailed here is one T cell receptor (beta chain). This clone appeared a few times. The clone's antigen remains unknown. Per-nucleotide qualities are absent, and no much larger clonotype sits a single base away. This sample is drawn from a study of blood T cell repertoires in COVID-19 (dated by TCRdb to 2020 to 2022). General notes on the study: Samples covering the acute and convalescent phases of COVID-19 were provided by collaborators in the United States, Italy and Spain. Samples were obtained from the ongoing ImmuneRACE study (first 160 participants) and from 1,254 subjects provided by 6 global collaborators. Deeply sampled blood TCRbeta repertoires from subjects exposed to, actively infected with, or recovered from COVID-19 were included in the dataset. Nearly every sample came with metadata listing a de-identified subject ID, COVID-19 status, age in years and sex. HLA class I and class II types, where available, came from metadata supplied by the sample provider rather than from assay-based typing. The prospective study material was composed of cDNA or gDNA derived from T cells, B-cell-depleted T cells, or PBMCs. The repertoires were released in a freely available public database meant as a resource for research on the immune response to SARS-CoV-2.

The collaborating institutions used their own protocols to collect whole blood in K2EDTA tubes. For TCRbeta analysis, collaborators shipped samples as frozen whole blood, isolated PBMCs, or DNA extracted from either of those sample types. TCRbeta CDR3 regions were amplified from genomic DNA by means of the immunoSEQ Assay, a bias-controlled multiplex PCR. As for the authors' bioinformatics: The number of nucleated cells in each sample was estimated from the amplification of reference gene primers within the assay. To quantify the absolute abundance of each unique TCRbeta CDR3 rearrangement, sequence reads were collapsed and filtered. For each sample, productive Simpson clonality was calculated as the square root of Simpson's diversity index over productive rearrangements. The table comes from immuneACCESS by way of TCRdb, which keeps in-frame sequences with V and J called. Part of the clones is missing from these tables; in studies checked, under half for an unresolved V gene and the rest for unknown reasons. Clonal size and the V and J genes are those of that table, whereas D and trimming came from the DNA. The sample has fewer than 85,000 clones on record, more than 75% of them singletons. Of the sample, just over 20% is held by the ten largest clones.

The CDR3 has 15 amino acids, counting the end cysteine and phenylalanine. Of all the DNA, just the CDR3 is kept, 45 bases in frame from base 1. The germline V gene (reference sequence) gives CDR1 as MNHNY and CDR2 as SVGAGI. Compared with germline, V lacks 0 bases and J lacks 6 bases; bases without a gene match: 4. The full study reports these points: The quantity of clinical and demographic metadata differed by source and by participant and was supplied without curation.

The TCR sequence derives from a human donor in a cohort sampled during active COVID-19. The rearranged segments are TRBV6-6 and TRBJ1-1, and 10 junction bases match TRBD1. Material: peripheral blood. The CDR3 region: CASSYSGTGAAEAFF. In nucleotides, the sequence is TGTGCCAGCAGTTACTCGGGGACAGGGGCTGCTGAAGCTTTCTTT.